This T cell receptor (beta chain) was sequenced during a study of blood T cell repertoires in COVID-19. The CDR3 loop spans 16 amino acids. The germline CDR1 and CDR2 sequences are GTSNPN and SVGIG (reference sequence). V was trimmed by 3 bases and J by 0 bases, leaving 12 bases between them. This clone was detected once. As originally analysed: Quantification of nucleated cells was approximated via reference gene primer amplification. Clones were sequenced by immunoSEQ multiplex PCR, and TCRdb holds only the in-frame ones, with some missing. V, J and clone size were drawn from that table, and D and trimming were deduced from the DNA. The table includes roughly 290,000 clones, 85% to 90% detected once.

This TCR was recovered from a man aged 25 to 40 with acute or convalescent COVID-19. This sequence joins TRBV30 and TRBJ1-6, with TRBD1 as a possible D gene (6 bases). The specimen was peripheral blood. The CDR3 DNA reads TGTGCCTGGAGAACAGGGTTCAGCTCCTATAATTCACCCCTCCACTTT. Protein product: CAWRTGFSSYNSPLHF.